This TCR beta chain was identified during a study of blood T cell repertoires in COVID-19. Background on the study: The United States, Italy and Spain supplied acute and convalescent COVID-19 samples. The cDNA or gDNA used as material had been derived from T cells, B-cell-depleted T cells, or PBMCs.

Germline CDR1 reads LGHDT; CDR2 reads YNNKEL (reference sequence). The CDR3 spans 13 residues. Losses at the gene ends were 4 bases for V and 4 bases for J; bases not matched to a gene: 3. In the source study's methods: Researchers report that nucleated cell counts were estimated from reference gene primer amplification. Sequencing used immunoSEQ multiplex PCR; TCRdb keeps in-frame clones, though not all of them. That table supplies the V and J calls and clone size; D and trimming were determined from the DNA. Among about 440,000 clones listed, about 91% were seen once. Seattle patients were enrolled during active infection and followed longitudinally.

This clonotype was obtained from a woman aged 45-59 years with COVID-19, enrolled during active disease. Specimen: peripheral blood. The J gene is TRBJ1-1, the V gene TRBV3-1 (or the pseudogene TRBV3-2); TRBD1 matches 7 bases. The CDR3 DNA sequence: TGTGCCAGCAGCCCTAGACAGGGCACTGAAGCTTTCTTT. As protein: CASSPRQGTEAFF.